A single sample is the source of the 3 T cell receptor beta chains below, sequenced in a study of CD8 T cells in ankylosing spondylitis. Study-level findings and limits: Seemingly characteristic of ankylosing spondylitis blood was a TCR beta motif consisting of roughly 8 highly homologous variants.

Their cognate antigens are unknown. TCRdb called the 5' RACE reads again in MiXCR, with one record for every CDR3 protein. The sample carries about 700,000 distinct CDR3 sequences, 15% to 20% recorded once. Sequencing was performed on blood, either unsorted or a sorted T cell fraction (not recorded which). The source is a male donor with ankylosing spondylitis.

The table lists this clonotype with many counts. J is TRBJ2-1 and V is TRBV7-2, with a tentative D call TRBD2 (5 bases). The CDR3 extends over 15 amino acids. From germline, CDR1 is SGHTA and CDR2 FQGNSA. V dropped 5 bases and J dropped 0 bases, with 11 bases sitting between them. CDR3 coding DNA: TGTGCCAGCAGCCCAGCGGCGAGCTCCTACAATGAGCAGTTCTTC. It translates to CASSPAASSYNEQFF. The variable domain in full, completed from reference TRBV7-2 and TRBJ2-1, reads GAGVSQSPSNKVTEKGKDVELRCDPISGHTALYWYRQSLGQGLEFLIYFQGNSAPDKSGLPSDRFSAERTGGSVSTLTIQRTQQEDSAVYLCASSPAASSYNEQFFGPGTRLTVL.

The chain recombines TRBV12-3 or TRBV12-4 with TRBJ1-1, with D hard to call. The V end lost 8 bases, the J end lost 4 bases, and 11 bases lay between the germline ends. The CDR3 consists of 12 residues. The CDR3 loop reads CASAWVPTEAFF. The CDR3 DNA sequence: TGTGCCAGCGCTTGGGTCCCCACTGAAGCTTTCTTT.

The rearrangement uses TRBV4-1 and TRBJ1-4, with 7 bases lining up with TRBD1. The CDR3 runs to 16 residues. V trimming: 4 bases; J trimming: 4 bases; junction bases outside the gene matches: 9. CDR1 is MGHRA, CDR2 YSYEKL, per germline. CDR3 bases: TGCGCCAGCAGCCTGTCTACAGGGGCCCGTAATGAAAAACTGTTTTTT. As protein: CASSLSTGARNEKLFF.